The following is a T cell receptor (beta chain) sequence with its context. Its antigen remains unknown. This entry belongs to a study of CD8+ T cells in alopecia areata. The wider study: Tofacitinib lasted 6 to 18 months, then 6 months off drug. Notes on the study in general: Possibly because of HLA-related factors, TCR sharing was less clear across patients than in mice.

This CDR3 has 15 residues. V shed 2 bases and J 4 bases; nucleotides not matched to a gene: 4. Germline V gene data show CDR1 as MGHRA and CDR2 as YSYEKL. Following RNA extraction, reverse transcription yielded cDNA that acted as the sequencing template. Measured with immunoSEQ multiplex PCR; TCRdb has only the in-frame clones, and not every one. The sample shows 130,000 to 150,000 clones, around 86% of them seen only once. The source is a human donor with alopecia areata. The input for sequencing was CD8+ T cells sorted from blood, taken at week 0. The chain carries TRBV4-1 and TRBJ2-2; 7 bases are a match to TRBD1. The CDR3 spells CASSQYQGVTGELFF. Here the CDR3 DNA reads TGCGCCAGCAGCCAATACCAGGGGGTCACCGGGGAGCTGTTTTTT.